This is a list of T cell receptor beta chains from one sample in a study of blood T cell repertoires in COVID-19. Sequencing was performed with immunoSEQ multiplex PCR; in TCRdb, only in-frame clones are kept and a portion is missing. Here the sample spans approximately 670,000 clones, 70% to 90% being singletons. Sequencing used peripheral blood. The receptors stem from a woman between 18 and 29 years old with acute or convalescent COVID-19. Each CDR3 is given with its conserved first and last residue. Clone size appears in some rows only: once, few, many, or a class for an expanded clone.

clone_size v_call cdr3_aa
once TRBV10-3 CASGNHRGGGDTEAFF
NA TRBV12-5 CASGFRGLGEKLFF
NA TRBV5-3 CARSLRQGDEQYF
NA TRBV7-9 CASSLAGQRNQPQHF
NA TRBV6-5 CASSPLRQGHQPQHF
NA TRBV10-3 CAISGTGPFPYGYTF
NA TRBV21-1 CASLGSRENEQFF
once TRBV7-2 CASSPDRGIVYGYTF
NA TRBV11-2 CASSLEGTGLYGYTF
NA TRBV6-6 CASSYLAGAGTEAFF
NA TRBV18 CASSPRGGDSEAFF
once TRBV6-1 CASSDRGQPMNTEAFF
NA TRBV25-1 CASSDPTGSTYEQYF
NA TRBV9 CASSPRGRPRDPPSYNEQFF
NA TRBV5-6 CASSFDTRNYGYTF
NA TRBV5-1 CASSLDGRLTSYGYTF
NA TRBV18 CASSPPTQAVGYTF
NA TRBV6-2/TRBV6-3 CASSYSMGGEQYF
NA TRBV25-1 CASSETGTVEAFF
NA TRBV4-1 CASSPQGPREGAYEQYF
NA TRBV2 CASNYFGDEQYF
NA TRBV5-8 CASSTLAGAYNEQFF
NA TRBV6-7 CASRPSESYGYTF
few TRBV6-2/TRBV6-3 CASSGGPSWRGYTF
NA TRBV29-1 CSARTGTNEQYF
NA TRBV6-1 CASSEAPDRGRNTIYF
NA TRBV18 CASSPGGGIQPQHF
NA TRBV5-1 CASSSGPVAGGNTIYF
NA TRBV19 CASNGWRNTGELFF
NA TRBV15 CATSSSRVLWTGSNYGYTF
NA TRBV19 CASTPRGGRGYTF
NA TRBV12-3/TRBV12-4 CATTPGGNSPLHF
NA TRBV7-9 CASSPNKQDLLYGYTF
NA TRBV4-2 CASNRAENTGELFF
NA TRBV4-1 CASSQTQGPQPLHF
NA TRBV2 CASSSDRGNYGYTF
NA TRBV19 CASSLAGAGNYGYTF
NA TRBV5-1 CASSTWTVGGEKLFF
NA TRBV15 CATSNGGNEKLFF
NA TRBV7-2 CASSLLAGLTYGYTF
NA TRBV5-4 CASSLEPGNTIYF
once TRBV7-2 CASSSTTAGSQPQHF
NA TRBV27 CASSGETDTQYF
NA TRBV10-2 CASRGGTGGSYEQYF
NA TRBV12-5 CASVGGGVRAFF
NA TRBV30 CAWRGPGQGTYTIYF
NA TRBV21-1 CASSVKTLGTSGGAFSTSELFF
NA TRBV5-1 CASSGDRGYGDTQYF
NA TRBV19 CASLRRGGSYGYTF
NA TRBV7-3 CASSSQGNTEAFF
once TRBV7-6 CASSLAGASTDTQYF
NA TRBV7-2 CASSPRNTGELFF
NA TRBV21-1 CASRQGAYNSPLHF
NA TRBV7-2 CASSLGVGAYEQYF
once TRBV25-1 CASSEGQGHGYTF
few TRBV6-5 CASAGTSGGAGELFF
few TRBV15 CATSNTMGGHDAEAFF
NA TRBV7-2 CASSRPDSSNYGYTF
NA TRBV6-5 CASSSLAGDRGTQYF